This TCR beta chain emerged from a study of cytomegalovirus exposure and HLA in healthy donors. Background on the study: A data release that came early held around 85 million unique TCRs from HLA-typed donors.

The V and J ends lost 0 bases and 7 bases, in that order; junction bases with no gene match: 4. This CDR3 has 16 residues. Germline lookup yields CDR1 MNHEY and CDR2 SVGAGI. Study conclusions and caveats: Presence/absence results assume similar sequencing depth per donor, which may not hold. Later analysis demonstrated an association between a missense DCLRE1C variant and TCR beta V- and J-gene trimming.

A multiplex PCR was run with 60 Vbeta primers and 13 Jbeta primers. Some clones are missing from TCRdb's copy, which holds only in-frame ones; the method was immunoSEQ multiplex PCR. The repertoire table contains 130,000 or so clones. As regards this clone: As yet, its antigen is unknown.

Sequenced sample: PBMCs. The gene calls are TRBV6-5 and TRBJ1-6; 9 bases map to TRBD1. The receptor was derived from a woman aged 55-69 years in good health and CMV-seronegative. The CDR3 loop reads CASSYSLTGGNSPLHF. The CDR3 nucleotides are TGTGCCAGCAGTTACTCGTTGACAGGGGGAAATTCACCCCTCCACTTT.